These 23 T cell receptor beta chains were sequenced from one sample in a study of TIL therapy for anti-PD-1-resistant metastatic lung cancer. Documented time point: pre-treatment sample, taken before nivolumab and TIL therapy. The immunoSEQ assay was v3. This table comes from immunoSEQ multiplex PCR, and its TCRdb copy is limited to in-frame clones, with some not included. The sample lists about 57,000 clones, 79% occurring once. Material: blood, obtained at baseline. Receptors were obtained from a woman aged 25-80 years with non-small cell lung cancer.

The chain joins TRBV5-1 to TRBJ1-1; weak D call: TRBD1 (6 bases). The CDR3 runs to 15 residues. V gave up 1 base and J gave up 3 bases, with 13 bases separating them. Per the germline V gene, CDR1 is SGHRS and CDR2 is YFSETQ. The CDR3 DNA is TGCGCCAGCAGCTTGTGGGGGCGAGGGGACACTGAAGCTTTCTTT. It specifies CASSLWGRGDTEAFF.

The chain recombines TRBV6-5 with TRBJ1-1; 9 bases line up with TRBD1. The CDR3 loop spans 12 amino acids. CDR1 and CDR2 (germline): MNHEY, SVGAGI. The V segment lost 2 bases and the J segment 11 bases; nucleotides outside the gene matches: 3. Here the CDR3 reads CASSYGQGHAFF. DNA for the CDR3: TGTGCCAGCAGTTACGGACAGGGGCATGCTTTCTTT.

V and J are TRBV28 and TRBJ1-1; D may be TRBD1 (5 bases). Per germline, CDR1 MDHEN and CDR2 SYDVKM. The CDR3 runs 16 residues. V was clipped by 5 bases and J by 1 base, with 17 bases between them. The CDR3 reads CASSPLGDSSNTEAFF. The CDR3 bases are TGTGCCAGCAGTCCCCTGGGCGACAGTTCGAACACTGAAGCTTTCTTT.

The chain is built from TRBV30 and TRBJ1-1; D ambiguous. In germline, CDR1 is GTSNPN, CDR2 SVGIG (reference sequence). CDR3 size: 14 residues. V was pared by 4 bases and J by 4 bases, with 16 bases between. DNA of the CDR3: TGTGCCTGGAACCGGACTCCAAGGGTCACTGAAGCTTTCTTT. Residues: CAWNRTPRVTEAFF. The entire variable domain, with the rest obtained from reference TRBV30 and TRBJ1-1, is as follows: SQTIHQWPATLVQPVGSPLSLECTVEGTSNPNLYWYRQAAGRGLQLLFYSVGIGQISSEVPQNLSASRPQDRQFILSSKKLLLSDSGFYLCAWNRTPRVTEAFFGQGTRLTVV.

The chain links TRBV11-2 to TRBJ2-2, with TRBD1 matching over 8 bases. CDR3 length equals 14 residues. Germline CDR1 reads SGHAT; CDR2 reads FQNNGV. The ends lost 6 bases at V and 5 bases at J; junction bases unmatched: 5. The CDR3 loop is CASSSRTGTGELFF. The CDR3 region has the DNA TGTGCCAGCAGTTCAAGGACAGGGACCGGGGAGCTGTTTTTT.

V gene TRBV7-9 combines with J gene TRBJ1-5; 9 nucleotides agree with TRBD1. J gave up 3 bases and V 1 base, and 7 bases lay outside the gene matches. This CDR3 contains 17 residues. CDR1 is SEHNR and CDR2 is FQNEAQ in the germline V gene (reference sequence). The CDR3 region is CASSLGARTGANQPQHF. CDR3 DNA: TGTGCCAGCAGCTTAGGGGCTCGGACAGGGGCCAATCAGCCCCAGCATTTT.

This sequence joins TRBV19 and TRBJ2-7; D is undetermined. The ends were cut back, 5 bases at V and 2 bases at J, with 10 bases in the middle. CDR1 and CDR2 (germline): LNHDA, SQIVND (reference sequence). The CDR3 runs to 13 residues. The CDR3 spells CASSLSTTYEQYF. The CDR3 DNA follows: TGTGCCAGTAGTTTATCGACCACCTACGAGCAGTACTTC. The entire variable domain, with the rest obtained from reference TRBV19 and TRBJ2-7, is as follows: DGGITQSPKYLFRKEGQNVTLSCEQNLNHDAMYWYRQDPGQGLRLIYYSQIVNDFQKGDIAEGYSVSREKKESFPLTVTSAQKNPTAFYLCASSLSTTYEQYFGPGTRLTVT.

The J gene is TRBJ1-2, the V gene TRBV5-4; TRBD1 matches at 9 bases. From germline, CDR1 is SGHNT and CDR2 YYREEE (reference sequence). The CDR3 consists of 15 residues. V lost 5 bases, J lost 6 bases, and 11 bases stayed unmatched. Here the CDR3 DNA reads TGTGCCAGCAGGTTCAGCGGGACAGGGATGGATGGCTACACCTTC. It yields the protein CASRFSGTGMDGYTF.

The V call is TRBV4-2, the J call TRBJ2-7; D gene unclear. The CDR3 runs 13 residues. Trimming shortened V by 0 bases and J by 3 bases, and 6 bases separated the two germline ends. CDR1 is LGHNA, CDR2 YNFKEQ, per germline. CDR3 protein: CASSQDLVYEQYF. The CDR3 DNA reads as TGTGCCAGCAGCCAAGATCTGGTCTACGAGCAGTACTTC.

The chain combines TRBV7-9 with TRBJ2-1; possible D gene TRBD2, 7 bases. The length of the CDR3 is 15 residues. The V end was cut by 7 bases, the J end by 11 bases, with 24 bases between. Germline CDR1 and CDR2: SEHNR and FQNEAQ (reference sequence). As DNA, the CDR3 is TGTGCCAGCACCCGAAACCCTGGGGGGGGGCTCCAGCAGTTCTTC. It is translated as CASTRNPGGGLQQFF.

The CDR3 is CASSHRDGRTGGAAYEQYF. The DNA of the CDR3 is TGTGCCAGCAGCCACAGGGATGGCCGTACCGGAGGAGCGGCTTACGAGCAGTACTTC. The genes are TRBV5-4 and TRBJ2-7; tentatively, D is TRBD1 (6 bases). The CDR3 length is 19 residues. Trimming removed 4 bases from V and 4 bases from J, with 30 bases in between. From germline, CDR1 is SGHNT and CDR2 YYREEE (reference sequence).

This clone was seen once. The V and J genes are TRBV7-9 and TRBJ2-7, with 8 bases lining up with TRBD1. The CDR3 has 14 amino acids. In germline, CDR1 is SEHNR, CDR2 FQNEAQ (reference sequence). With V trimmed by 4 bases and J by 4 bases, 6 bases remained unmatched. CDR3 loop: CASSSFDRGYEQYF. The CDR3 nucleotides are TGTGCCAGCAGCTCGTTCGACAGGGGTTACGAGCAGTACTTC. Drawing the rest from reference TRBV7-9 and TRBJ2-7, the complete variable domain is DTGVSQNPRHKITKRGQNVTFRCDPISEHNRLYWYRQTLGQGPEFLTYFQNEAQLEKSRLLSDRFSAERPKGSFSTLEIQRTEQGDSAMYLCASSSFDRGYEQYFGPGTRLTVT.

The gene calls are TRBV4-1 and TRBJ2-5; D gene unclear. The V and J ends lost 1 base and 1 base respectively, with 22 bases between them. CDR1 is MGHRA and CDR2 is YSYEKL in the germline V gene. CDR3 size: 19 residues. CDR3 nucleotide sequence: TGCGCCAGCAGCCAAGTGTCGGCAGGAGACGCAAGAATCCAAGAGACCCAGTACTTC. It encodes CASSQVSAGDARIQETQYF.

The V and J genes are TRBV28 and TRBJ2-1, with D perhaps assigned TRBD1 or TRBD2 (5 bases each). Germline lookup yields CDR1 MDHEN and CDR2 SYDVKM. The V end was cut by 1 base, the J end by 4 bases, with 29 bases between. The CDR3 contains 21 residues. DNA for the CDR3: TGTGCCAGCAGTTTATCGGGATATTCTCCGGACTCCTTTGGGGCTTACAATGAGCAGTTCTTC. This sequence encodes CASSLSGYSPDSFGAYNEQFF.

This clone was seen only once. The V call is TRBV6-5, the J call TRBJ1-4; the D is unclear. There are 13 residues in the CDR3. Trimming took 4 bases from V and 9 from J, leaving 12 bases between them. Germline V CDR1 and CDR2: MNHEY, SVGAGI. The CDR3 protein is CASSLWGAQKLFF. Here the CDR3 DNA reads TGTGCCAGCAGTTTGTGGGGTGCCCAAAAACTGTTTTTT.

The rearrangement uses TRBV2 and TRBJ2-7; 10 bases are a match to TRBD1. The CDR3 runs 13 residues. CDR1 SNHLY and CDR2 FYNNEI come from the germline V gene. J lost 3 bases, V lost 6 bases, and 2 bases had no gene match. This CDR3 reads CASSRDRGYEQYF. Here the CDR3 DNA reads TGTGCCAGCAGCAGGGACAGGGGCTACGAGCAGTACTTC.

The CDR3 is CASSLGFGANVLTF. CDR3 DNA: TGTGCCAGCAGTTTAGGCTTTGGGGCCAACGTCCTGACTTTC. The rearrangement uses TRBV27 and TRBJ2-6; unclear D gene. The germline V gene has CDR1 MNHEY and CDR2 SMNVEV (reference sequence). V was shortened by 2 bases and J by 3 bases, with 5 bases between the two germline ends. This CDR3 has 14 amino acids.

The gene calls are TRBV2 and TRBJ2-1; D ambiguous. V shed 4 bases and J shed 5 bases, with 9 bases lying between them. The CDR3 runs 13 residues. Germline V lookup: CDR1 SNHLY, CDR2 FYNNEI. CDR3 nucleotides: TGTGCCAGCAGTGCCTTTTCACACAATGAGCAGTTCTTC. Its translation: CASSAFSHNEQFF.

The chain joins TRBV11-2 to TRBJ2-2; 7 bases align to TRBD1. The trim removed 1 base at V and 6 bases at J, leaving 2 bases unmatched. The germline V gene has CDR1 SGHAT and CDR2 FQNNGV. CDR3 length equals 14 residues. This chain's CDR3 is CASSLGTGAGELFF. Written as DNA, the CDR3 is TGTGCCAGCAGCTTAGGCACAGGGGCCGGGGAGCTGTTTTTT.

The V and J genes are TRBV6-1 and TRBJ1-4; D unresolved. V dropped 2 bases and J dropped 2 bases, with 15 bases sitting between them. Germline CDR1 reads MNHNS; CDR2 reads SASEGT. The CDR3 runs to 17 residues. The CDR3 DNA reads as TGTGCCAGCAGTGAATATGGGTATCTGCTTACTAATGAAAAACTGTTTTTT. Residues: CASSEYGYLLTNEKLFF.

The J gene is TRBJ1-5, the V gene TRBV6-6; 10 positions match TRBD1. After removal of 7 bases from V and 2 bases from J, the junction contained 8 bases not matched to a gene. Per germline, CDR1 MNHNY and CDR2 SVGAGI (reference sequence). The CDR3 runs to 16 residues. The CDR3 protein is CASTRQGARGNQPQHF. CDR3 nucleotides: TGTGCCAGCACTCGACAGGGGGCGCGTGGCAATCAGCCCCAGCATTTT.

The CDR3 DNA reads as TGTGCCAGCAGCCCAGGACTAGCGGGGGGGCTATCCTACAATGAGCAGTTCTTC. It specifies CASSPGLAGGLSYNEQFF. The chain recombines TRBV5-4 with TRBJ2-1, with 15 bases matching TRBD2. The V gene's germline CDR1 is SGHNT and CDR2 YYREEE (reference sequence). The CDR3 spans 18 residues. J gave up 1 base and V 4 bases, and 6 bases lay outside the gene matches.

V usage is TRBV2 and J usage is TRBJ2-7; perhaps TRBD2 as D (5 bases). Trimming cost V 8 bases and J 2 bases, with 10 bases left between them. The CDR3 loop spans 12 amino acids. Germline V lookup: CDR1 SNHLY, CDR2 FYNNEI. The CDR3 DNA is TGTGCCAGCGGAGGCGAAACCTACGAGCAGTACTTC. Its protein is CASGGETYEQYF.